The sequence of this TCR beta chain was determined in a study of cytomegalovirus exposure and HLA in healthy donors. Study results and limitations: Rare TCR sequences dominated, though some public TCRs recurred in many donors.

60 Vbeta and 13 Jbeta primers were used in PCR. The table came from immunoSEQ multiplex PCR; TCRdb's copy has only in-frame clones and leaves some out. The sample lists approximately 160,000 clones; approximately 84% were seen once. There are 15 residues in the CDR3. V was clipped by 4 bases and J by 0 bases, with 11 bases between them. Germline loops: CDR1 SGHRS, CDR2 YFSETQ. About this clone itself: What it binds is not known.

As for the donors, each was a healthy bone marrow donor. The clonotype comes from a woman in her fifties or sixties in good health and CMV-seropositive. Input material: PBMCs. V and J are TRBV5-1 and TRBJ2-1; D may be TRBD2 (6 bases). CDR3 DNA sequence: TGCGCCAGCAGCACCCAAGCGGGCTCCTACAATGAGCAGTTCTTC. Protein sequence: CASSTQAGSYNEQFF.